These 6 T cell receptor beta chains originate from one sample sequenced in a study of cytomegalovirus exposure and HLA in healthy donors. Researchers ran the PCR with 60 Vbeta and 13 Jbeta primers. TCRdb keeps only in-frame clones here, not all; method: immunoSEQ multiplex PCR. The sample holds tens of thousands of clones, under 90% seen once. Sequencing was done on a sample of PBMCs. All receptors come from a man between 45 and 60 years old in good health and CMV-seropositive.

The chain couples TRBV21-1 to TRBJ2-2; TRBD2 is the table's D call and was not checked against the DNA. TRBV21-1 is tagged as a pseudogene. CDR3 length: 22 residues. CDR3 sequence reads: CASIQNRGIPGLAGVETGELFF. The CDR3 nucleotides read TGTGCCAGCATCCAAAATAGGGGTATCCCGGGACTAGCGGGAGTGGAGACCGGGGAGCTGTTTTTT.

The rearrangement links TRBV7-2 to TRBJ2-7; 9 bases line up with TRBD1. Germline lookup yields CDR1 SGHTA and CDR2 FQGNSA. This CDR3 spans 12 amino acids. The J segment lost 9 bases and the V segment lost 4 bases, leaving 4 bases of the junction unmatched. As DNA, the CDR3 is TGTGCCAGCAGCTGGGACAGGGAGACGCAGTACTTC. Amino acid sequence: CASSWDRETQYF. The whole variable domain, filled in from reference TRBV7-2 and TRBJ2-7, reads GAGVSQSPSNKVTEKGKDVELRCDPISGHTALYWYRQSLGQGLEFLIYFQGNSAPDKSGLPSDRFSAERTGGSVSTLTIQRTQQEDSAVYLCASSWDRETQYFGPGTRLTVT.

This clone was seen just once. Here the CDR3 reads CASSYSLGDSEYF. The CDR3 nucleotides read TGTGCCAGCAGTTACTCCTTAGGGGACAGTGAGTACTTC. The chain is built from TRBV6-5 and TRBJ2-7; 7 bases match TRBD1. Germline CDR1 and CDR2: MNHEY and SVGAGI. Trimming took 0 bases from V and 11 from J; bases not matched to a gene: 7. The CDR3 has 13 residues.

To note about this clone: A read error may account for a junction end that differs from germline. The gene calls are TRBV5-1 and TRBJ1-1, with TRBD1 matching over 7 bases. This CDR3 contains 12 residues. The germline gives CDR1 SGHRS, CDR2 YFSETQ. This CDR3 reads CASSTETGRAFF. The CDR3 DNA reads TGCGCTAGCAGCACCGAGACAGGGCGCGCTTTCTTT.

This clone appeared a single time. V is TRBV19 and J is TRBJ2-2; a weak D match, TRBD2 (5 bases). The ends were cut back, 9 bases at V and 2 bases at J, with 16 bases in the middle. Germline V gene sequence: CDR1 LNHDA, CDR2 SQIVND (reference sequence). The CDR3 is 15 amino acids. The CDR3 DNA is TGTGCCAGCCTCAGAGGGCTTCTAAACACCGGGGAGCTGTTTTTT. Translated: CASLRGLLNTGELFF.

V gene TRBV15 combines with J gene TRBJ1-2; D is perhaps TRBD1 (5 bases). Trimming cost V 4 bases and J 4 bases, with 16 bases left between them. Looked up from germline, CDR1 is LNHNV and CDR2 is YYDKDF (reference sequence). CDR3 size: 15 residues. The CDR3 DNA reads TGTGCCACCAGCACGGACACCTCTCGGCCCTATGGCTACACCTTC. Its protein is CATSTDTSRPYGYTF.